The rows below give T cell receptor beta chains drawn from one sample of a study of cytomegalovirus exposure and HLA in healthy donors. TCRdb keeps only in-frame clones here, not all; method: immunoSEQ multiplex PCR. The sample has just over 150,000 clones, approximately 82% seen once. The sample consisted of PBMCs. These receptor sequences come from a woman aged 45-60 years in good health and CMV-seropositive. The CDR3 runs from the conserved cysteine through the conserved F or W. The D gene is left open where the match is weak. Rows may omit the clone size; those that give it use once, few, many or a size class.

TRBD1	TRBV29-1	TRBJ1-2	.	CSVDDGETGGYGYTF	TGCAGCGTTGATGACGGCGAGACAGGGGGCTATGGCTACACCTTC
.	TRBV20-1	TRBJ2-7	.	CSAADSYEQYF	TGCAGTGCGGCGGACTCCTACGAGCAGTACTTC
TRBD1	TRBV11-2	TRBJ2-3	.	CASSLYARGSQKGTDTQYF	TGTGCCAGCAGCTTATACGCCAGGGGGTCCCAAAAGGGCACAGATACGCAGTATTTT
TRBD1	TRBV5-4	TRBJ2-1	.	CASSLVQGARNEQFF	TGTGCCAGCAGCTTGGTACAGGGGGCGAGGAATGAGCAGTTCTTC
.	TRBV19	TRBJ2-6	.	CASTTIFSGANVLTF	TGTGCCAGTACTACGATATTCTCTGGGGCCAACGTCCTGACTTTC
.	TRBV7-9	TRBJ1-1	.	CASSLGGLLNTEAFF	TGTGCCAGCAGCTTAGGAGGACTACTGAACACTGAAGCTTTCTTT
TRBD1	TRBV28	TRBJ2-7	.	CASSLWTGVASYEQYF	TGTGCCAGCAGTTTATGGACAGGGGTAGCCTCCTACGAGCAGTACTTC
.	TRBV9	TRBJ2-7	.	CASSVGGGESYEQYF	TGTGCCAGCAGCGTAGGGGGCGGGGAAAGCTACGAGCAGTACTTC
.	TRBV6-1	TRBJ1-1	.	CASSRTGNTEAFF	TGTGCCAGCAGTCGCACAGGGAACACTGAAGCTTTCTTT
.	TRBV4-1	TRBJ2-7	.	CASSQIATGGGYEQYF	TGCGCCAGCAGCCAAATTGCAACAGGGGGGGGGTACGAGCAGTACTTC
TRBD2	TRBV9	TRBJ2-1	.	CASSPLAGGPEQFF	TGTGCCAGCAGCCCATTAGCGGGGGGGCCTGAGCAGTTCTTC
TRBD1	TRBV4-3	TRBJ2-4	.	CASSQGQGKNIQYF	TGCGCCAGCAGCCAAGGACAGGGAAAAAACATTCAGTACTTC
.	TRBV7-2	TRBJ2-7	.	CASSSQGGYEQYF	TGTGCCAGCAGCTCACAGGGTGGCTACGAGCAGTACTTC
TRBD1	TRBV6-1	TRBJ1-1	.	CASTKGQGDSTEAFF	TGTGCCAGCACTAAGGGACAGGGGGATTCCACTGAAGCTTTCTTT
.	TRBV27	TRBJ1-2	.	CASSLGARYGYTF	TGTGCCAGCAGTTTGGGGGCACGATATGGCTACACCTTC
TRBD2	TRBV2	TRBJ2-1	.	CASSSSGGPYNEQFF	TGTGCCAGCAGTTCAAGCGGGGGACCGTACAATGAGCAGTTCTTC
.	TRBV11-2	TRBJ1-1	.	CASSLESQGRGEAFF	TGTGCCAGCAGCTTAGAATCTCAGGGTCGTGGAGAAGCTTTCTTT
.	TRBV6-5	TRBJ1-6	.	CASRVDRINSPLHF	TGTGCCAGCAGAGTTGACAGGATCAATTCACCCCTCCACTTT
.	TRBV7-9	TRBJ1-1	.	CASSPNRELNTEAFF	TGTGCCAGCAGTCCGAACAGGGAGCTGAACACTGAAGCTTTCTTT
.	TRBV6-5	TRBJ2-5	.	CASSQLGGLETQYF	TGTGCCAGCAGTCAACTTGGGGGCTTGGAGACCCAGTACTTC
.	TRBV4-2	TRBJ2-7	.	CASSQELGSSYEQYF	TGTGCCAGCAGCCAAGAGCTAGGAAGCTCCTACGAGCAGTACTTC
.	TRBV7-8	TRBJ2-7	.	CASSLGANYEQYF	TGTGCCAGCAGCTTAGGGGCGAACTACGAGCAGTACTTC
TRBD1	TRBV19	TRBJ1-6	.	CASSKGQGSNNSPLHF	TGTGCCAGTAGCAAGGGACAGGGAAGTAACAATTCACCCCTCCACTTT
.	TRBV2	TRBJ2-2	.	CASSSSKTGELFF	TGTGCCAGCAGTTCTTCTAAGACCGGGGAGCTGTTTTTT
.	TRBV9	TRBJ2-2	.	CASSVGRVTGELFF	TGTGCCAGCAGCGTAGGGCGGGTCACCGGGGAGCTGTTTTTT
TRBD2	TRBV5-5	TRBJ2-5	once	CASSLMPGLQETQYF	TGTGCCAGCAGCTTGATGCCGGGACTACAAGAGACCCAGTACTTC
TRBD1	TRBV5-1	TRBJ2-3	.	CASSLGLGQTDTQYF	TGCGCCAGCAGCTTGGGTTTGGGACAGACAGATACGCAGTATTTT
TRBD1	TRBV19	TRBJ1-5	.	CASSPATRGDLPQHF	TGTGCCAGTAGTCCCGCCACCAGGGGGGATCTACCCCAGCATTTT
TRBD1	TRBV2	TRBJ1-1	.	CASRTGGNTEAFF	TGTGCCTCTAGAACAGGGGGGAACACTGAAGCTTTCTTT
TRBD1	TRBV5-1	TRBJ1-1	few	CASRLDRPNTEAFF	TGCGCCAGCAGACTGGACAGGCCGAACACTGAAGCTTTCTTT
.	TRBV10-3	TRBJ1-5	.	CAISVLEGQPQHF	TGTGCCATCAGTGTGTTGGAGGGGCAGCCCCAGCATTTT
.	TRBV7-2	TRBJ2-1	.	CASSLLGGRSYNEQFF	TGTGCCAGCAGCTTATTAGGGGGAAGGTCCTACAATGAGCAGTTCTTC
.	TRBV7-8	TRBJ2-7	.	CASSLVGGFDEQYF	TGTGCCAGCAGCTTAGTAGGGGGTTTTGACGAGCAGTACTTC
.	TRBV10-3	TRBJ1-2	.	CAISESTGSEGYTF	TGTGCCATCAGTGAGTCGACGGGATCGGAGGGCTACACCTTC
.	TRBV6-5	TRBJ1-3	.	CASSYFGSSGNTIYF	TGTGCCAGCAGTTACTTCGGGAGCTCTGGAAACACCATATATTTT
TRBD1	TRBV7-9	TRBJ1-2	.	CASTTTGTSYGYTF	TGTGCCAGCACCACGACAGGGACCAGCTATGGCTACACCTTC
TRBD1	TRBV6-1	TRBJ1-2	.	CASKYRGNYGYTF	TGTGCCAGCAAATACAGGGGGAACTATGGCTACACCTTC
.	TRBV5-5	TRBJ1-6	.	CASSLVLGGGRNSPLHF	TGTGCCAGCAGCTTGGTATTGGGGGGAGGACGGAATTCACCCCTCCACTTT
TRBD2	TRBV4-3	TRBJ2-1	.	CASSQDPSGEQFF	TGCGCCAGCAGCCAAGACCCTAGCGGTGAGCAGTTCTTC
.	TRBV28	TRBJ1-2	.	CASSFSGRGGYTF	TGTGCCAGCAGTTTTTCAGGGAGGGGTGGCTACACCTTC
TRBD1	TRBV6-1	TRBJ1-5	.	CASRGQGTQPQHF	TGTGCCAGCAGGGGACAGGGAACTCAGCCCCAGCATTTT
.	TRBV29-1	TRBJ2-2	.	CSATYYGELFF	TGCAGCGCTACTTATTACGGGGAGCTGTTTTTT
TRBD2	TRBV4-3	TRBJ2-1	.	CASSQGLATYNEQFF	TGCGCCAGCAGCCAAGGACTAGCCACCTACAATGAGCAGTTCTTC
TRBD1	TRBV5-1	TRBJ1-3	.	CASSLDRGGNTIYF	TGCGCCAGCAGCTTGGACAGGGGAGGAAACACCATATATTTT
TRBD1	TRBV15	TRBJ1-2	.	CATSRFDRGGYTF	TGTGCCACCAGCAGGTTCGACAGGGGCGGCTACACCTTC
.	TRBV6-5	TRBJ2-7	.	CASSPQGRRPYEQYF	TGTGCCAGCAGTCCACAGGGAAGAAGACCCTACGAGCAGTACTTC
.	TRBV19	TRBJ1-1	.	CASRGALNTEAFF	TGTGCCAGTAGGGGCGCCCTGAACACTGAAGCTTTCTTT
TRBD2	TRBV5-6	TRBJ2-7	.	CASSLVGQRGVYF	TGTGCCAGCAGCTTGGTGGGCCAGCGGGGAGTGTACTTC